Sequencing of this T cell receptor beta chain was carried out in a study of blood T cell repertoires in COVID-19. Profiling relied on immunoSEQ multiplex PCR, and the TCRdb table lists in-frame clones only, not all of them. This sample has around 150,000 clones, with 80% to 90% found just once. CDR1 is LGHNA, CDR2 YSLEER, per germline. The CDR3 extends over 17 amino acids. The V gene end was trimmed by 0 bases and the J gene end by 7 bases; junction bases not matched to a gene: 10. The clonotype comes from a man aged 65 to 85 with acute or convalescent COVID-19. The chain links TRBV4-3 to TRBJ2-1; 9 bases are shared with TRBD2. The sample comprised peripheral blood. CDR3 loop: CASSQDLAGGLLNEQFF. The CDR3 coding sequence is TGCGCCAGCAGCCAAGATCTGGCGGGAGGGCTCTTAAATGAGCAGTTCTTC.